These 28 T cell receptor beta chains were all obtained from the same sample, sequenced in a study of blood T cells in healthy people across ages. Primers used in a second PCR of roughly 6 to 12 cycles were a sample-barcoded 5' primer and a J-beta primer mix. A single record per CDR3 protein comes from TCRdb applying MiXCR to the 5' RACE reads. This sample has some 640,000 distinct CDR3 sequences; more than 40% occur once, and the top ten carry roughly 31%. The sample comprised blood. The receptors derive from a woman aged 55-70 years in good health.

The CDR3 DNA reads as TGTGCCAGCAGTTTCTTGGGACTAGCGGGAGACGAGCAGTACTTC. Translated: CASSFLGLAGDEQYF. V gene TRBV12-3 or TRBV12-4 combines with J gene TRBJ2-5, with 14 nucleotides matching TRBD2. The DNA end favors TRBJ2-7, so the J call may be wrong. The CDR3 has 15 amino acids.

The chain employs TRBV2 and TRBJ2-5; D gene ambiguous. The J call may be wrong; the DNA end is better matched by TRBJ2-7. This CDR3 is built from 12 residues. Looked up from germline, CDR1 is SNHLY and CDR2 is FYNNEI. DNA of the CDR3: TGTGCCAGCAGTGAATTGCCGCACGAGCAGTACTTC. Amino acid sequence: CASSELPHEQYF.

The V call is TRBV13, the J call TRBJ2-5, with 7 bases lining up with TRBD1. The CDR3 sequence is 17 residues long. The V and J ends lost 5 bases and 2 bases, in that order; junction bases with no gene match: 14. CDR1 is PRHDT and CDR2 is FYEKMQ in the germline V gene (reference sequence). The CDR3 spells CASSALRDRHSQETQYF. In nucleotides, the CDR3 is TGTGCCAGCAGCGCCCTCCGGGACAGACATTCACAAGAGACCCAGTACTTC.

This clonotype was seen a handful of times. The chain links TRBV29-1 to TRBJ2-5; 8 bases match TRBD1. The CDR3 has 12 residues. Trimming at V came to 3 bases and at J to 11 bases, leaving 8 bases not matched to a gene. Germline V gene lookup returns CDR1 SQVTM and CDR2 ANQGSEA. The CDR3 DNA is TGCAGCGTTGACACAGGGGGGAATGAGCAGTACTTC. Its protein is CSVDTGGNEQYF.

V usage is TRBV29-1 and J usage is TRBJ2-1; D might be TRBD2 (6 bases). Germline CDR1 and CDR2: SQVTM and ANQGSEA. The CDR3 runs 14 residues. Trimming removed 7 bases from V and 8 bases from J, with 21 bases in between. CDR3 region: CSALPGLQTYEQFF. CDR3 DNA: TGCAGCGCACTACCGGGACTCCAAACGTATGAGCAGTTCTTC.

CDR3 nucleotides: TGCAGTGGGGGCCTGTCCTACGAGCAGTACTTC. This gives the protein CSGGLSYEQYF. The chain joins TRBV20-1 to TRBJ2-7; D is perhaps TRBD1 (5 bases). The CDR3 has 11 amino acids. Trimming removed 7 bases from V and 1 base from J, with 8 bases in between. CDR1 and CDR2 from the germline V gene are DFQATT and SNEGSKA (reference sequence).

The rearrangement uses TRBV15 and TRBJ1-1; D ambiguous. The CDR3 consists of 13 residues. Germline CDR1 and CDR2: LNHNV and YYDKDF (reference sequence). The germline V and J ends were trimmed by 5 bases and 1 base, with 8 bases remaining between them. DNA of the CDR3: TGTGCCACCAGCGGACGGCAGAACACTGAAGCTTTCTTT. Translated: CATSGRQNTEAFF.

There are a few counts of this clonotype. The chain carries TRBV6-2 or TRBV6-3 and TRBJ2-5; 11 positions match TRBD2. The germline V gene has CDR1 MNHEY and CDR2 SVGEGT. The CDR3 consists of 13 residues. Trimming at V came to 6 bases and at J to 11 bases, leaving 8 bases not matched to a gene. The chain's CDR3 is CASSAGLAGEQYF. The CDR3 DNA reads TGTGCCAGCAGCGCCGGACTAGCGGGTGAGCAGTACTTC.

V is TRBV4-2 and J is TRBJ2-5; possibly TRBD1 for D (6 bases). Germline loops: CDR1 LGHNA, CDR2 YNFKEQ. V lost 0 bases to trimming and J lost 1 base, with 12 bases between them. This CDR3 is built from 16 residues. The CDR3 protein is CASSQDKNRAQETQYF. The CDR3 DNA follows: TGTGCCAGCAGCCAAGATAAGAACAGGGCCCAAGAGACCCAGTACTTC.

The chain joins TRBV7-2 to TRBJ2-5, with D possibly matching TRBD2 (5 bases). The V end was cut by 4 bases, the J end by 8 bases, with 14 bases between. The CDR3 is 13 residues long. CDR1 SGHTA and CDR2 FQGNSA come from the germline V gene. The CDR3 loop reads CASSSPGSCTQYF. The CDR3 DNA follows: TGTGCCAGCAGCTCTCCGGGGTCTTGTACCCAGTACTTC.

This chain joins TRBV6-6 and TRBJ2-7; tentatively, D is TRBD2 (6 bases). The germline CDR1 and CDR2 sequences are MNHNY and SVGAGI (reference sequence). The V end was cut by 6 bases, the J end by 5 bases, with 20 bases between. The CDR3 is 15 residues long. The CDR3 is CASRQVAGPLDEQYF. For the CDR3, the DNA is TGTGCCAGCAGGCAGGTTGCGGGACCCCTCGACGAGCAGTACTTC.

The sample holds a few counts of this clonotype. This chain joins TRBV29-1 and TRBJ2-7; D perhaps matches TRBD1 (5 bases). The CDR3 contains 12 residues. Trimming pared 4 bases from V and 1 base from J, leaving 8 bases between. Germline loops: CDR1 SQVTM, CDR2 ANQGSEA. CDR3 in amino acids: CSVGKGSYEQYF. In DNA, the CDR3 is TGCAGCGTTGGTAAGGGGTCCTACGAGCAGTACTTC.

On this clonotype: This clone may be a read error of a much larger clone one base away. J is TRBJ2-1 and V is TRBV5-6; 12 nucleotides align to TRBD2. V dropped 2 bases and J dropped 8; count of bases not matched to a gene: 14. Germline V gene sequence: CDR1 SGHDT, CDR2 YYEEEE. The CDR3 loop spans 18 amino acids. CDR3 region: CASSLRTSGMGKTYEQFF. CDR3 nucleotides: TGTGCCAGCAGCTTAAGGACTAGCGGGATGGGGAAGACATATGAGCAGTTCTTC.

This clonotype was observed a handful of times. The chain links TRBV27 to TRBJ2-4, with 12 nucleotides matching TRBD2. V was pared by 5 bases and J by 13 bases, with 9 bases of the junction left unmatched. The CDR3 length is 14 residues. CDR1 and CDR2 (germline): MNHEY, SMNVEV (reference sequence). The CDR3 bases are TGTGCCAGCAGTAAACTAGCGGGAGGTGCCCTGCAGTACTTC. The encoded protein is CASSKLAGGALQYF.

This clonotype showed up just a few times. This chain uses TRBV9 with TRBJ1-2; 10 bases map to TRBD1. Unmatched junction bases numbered 6, after V lost 0 bases and J lost 13 bases. The germline V gene has CDR1 SGDLS and CDR2 YYNGEE. This CDR3 spans 13 amino acids. CDR3 residues: CASSVVTGGESTF. The CDR3 DNA reads as TGTGCCAGCAGCGTAGTGACAGGGGGCGAGAGCACCTTC.

This clonotype was seen a single time. The chain links TRBV20-1 to TRBJ2-7; 12 bases fit TRBD2. This CDR3 has 17 amino acids. The trim removed 2 bases at V and 7 bases at J, leaving 15 bases unmatched. CDR1 and CDR2 (germline): DFQATT, SNEGSKA (reference sequence). CDR3 sequence (DNA): TGCAGTGCTAGATCGACTAGCGGGAGTAGTTCCTACAATGAGCAGTACTTC. It codes for CSARSTSGSSSYNEQYF.

As to this clonotype: Sequence at one end of the junction differs from germline and may be a read error. The gene calls are TRBV7-9 and TRBJ2-5; 12 bases are a match to TRBD2. CDR1 is SEHNR, CDR2 FQNEAQ, per germline (reference sequence). The CDR3 totals 15 residues. The CDR3 sequence: CANSSGTSGQETQYF. The CDR3 region has the DNA TGTGCCAACAGCTCTGGGACTAGCGGGCAAGAGACCCAGTACTTC.

This clonotype showed up just a few times. This rearrangement joins TRBV24-1 to TRBJ2-5; the match to TRBD2 covers 8 bases. The junction had 9 bases not matched to a gene; V was cut back by 5 bases and J by 11 bases. Germline assignment: CDR1 KGHDR and CDR2 SFDVKD. The CDR3 extends over 13 amino acids. The CDR3 sequence: CATSVAGLREQYF. The CDR3 bases are TGTGCCACCAGTGTAGCGGGATTGCGGGAGCAGTACTTC.

J is TRBJ2-5 and V is TRBV7-9; a possible D gene is TRBD1 (5 bases). CDR1 is SEHNR, CDR2 FQNEAQ, per germline (reference sequence). This CDR3 has 11 residues. The ends were cut back, 5 bases at V and 7 bases at J, with 8 bases in the middle. For the CDR3, the DNA is TGTGCCAGCAGCGCGGACACGACCCAGTACTTC. Translated, it gives CASSADTTQYF.

The chain is built from TRBV9 and TRBJ2-7; D not certain. The CDR3 has 15 residues. The V end was cut by 4 bases, the J end by 2 bases, with 16 bases between. The germline gives CDR1 SGDLS, CDR2 YYNGEE. CDR3 amino acids: CASSPGVASTYEQYF. The CDR3 region has the DNA TGTGCCAGCAGCCCTGGTGTGGCTTCCACCTACGAGCAGTACTTC. The variable domain in full, completed from reference TRBV9 and TRBJ2-7, reads DSGVTQTPKHLITATGQRVTLRCSPRSGDLSVYWYQQSLDQGLQFLIQYYNGEERAKGNILERFSAQQFPDLHSELNLSSLELGDSALYFCASSPGVASTYEQYFGPGTRLTVT.

The sample holds a few counts of this clonotype. The CDR3 coding sequence is TGCGCCAGCAGCCTTCAGATGAACACTGAAGCTTTCTTT. Translating gives CASSLQMNTEAFF. This chain links TRBV5-1 with TRBJ1-1; no firm D call. The germline V and J ends were trimmed by 4 bases and 0 bases, with 7 bases remaining between them. There are 13 residues in the CDR3. The germline gives CDR1 SGHRS, CDR2 YFSETQ.

The gene calls are TRBV12-3 or TRBV12-4 and TRBJ1-2, with TRBD1 matching over 9 bases. V was clipped by 5 bases and J by 4 bases; unmatched bases: 14. The CDR3 extends over 17 amino acids. CDR3 sequence (DNA): TGTGCCAGCAGTCTGGGACAGGGTGCTGAATGGGGCTATGGCTACACCTTC. The encoded protein is CASSLGQGAEWGYGYTF.

V is TRBV7-3 and J is TRBJ2-3; TRBD2 matches at 9 bases. Per the germline V gene, CDR1 is SGHTA and CDR2 is FQGTGA. The CDR3 consists of 20 residues. After removal of 1 base from V and 6 bases from J, the junction contained 20 bases not matched to a gene. Written as DNA, the CDR3 is TGTGCCAGCAGCTTAAAGGTCGGGACAGTTAGCGGGAGTGAGGCGGATACGCAGTATTTT. Its protein is CASSLKVGTVSGSEADTQYF.

In its sample, this clonotype was seen once. Relative to the germline gene, one junction end is altered; a read error may explain this. The gene calls are TRBV7-3 and TRBJ2-3, with D hard to call. CDR1 is SGHTA and CDR2 is FQGTGA in the germline V gene. The CDR3 is made up of 15 amino acids. Here the CDR3 reads CASSKMGGVTDAQYF. The CDR3, as DNA: TGTGCCAGCAGTAAGATGGGCGGCGTCACAGATGCGCAGTATTTT.

This clonotype was detected only once. The J gene is TRBJ2-3, the V gene TRBV5-1, with a possible D match to TRBD1 (6 bases). Germline-derived CDR1 and CDR2 are SGHRS and YFSETQ. V dropped 1 base and J dropped 5 bases, with 14 bases sitting between them. The CDR3 loop spans 15 amino acids. The DNA for the CDR3 is TGCGCCAGCAGCTTGTCAGGGGCGAGGCTAGATACGCAGTATTTT. This sequence encodes CASSLSGARLDTQYF.

About this clonotype itself: Relative to the germline gene, one junction end is altered; a read error may explain this. V and J are TRBV28 and TRBJ2-7; the match to TRBD1 covers 9 bases. Germline-derived CDR1 and CDR2 are MDHEN and SYDVKM. The CDR3 sequence is 15 residues long. This chain's CDR3 is CASGLTGGDSYEQYF. The CDR3 region has the DNA TGTGCCAGCGGTTTGACAGGGGGGGACTCCTACGAGCAGTACTTC.

This clonotype has a handful of counts. V and J are TRBV18 and TRBJ2-7; no firm D call. There are 14 residues in the CDR3. The V end lost 2 bases, the J end lost 5 bases, and 13 bases lay between the germline ends. Germline loops: CDR1 KGHSH, CDR2 LQKENI. DNA for the CDR3: TGTGCCAGCTCACCAGGAAGAAACCAGCACGAGCAGTACTTC. It is translated as CASSPGRNQHEQYF.

This sequence joins TRBV27 and TRBJ2-3; D remains ambiguous. The CDR3 has 14 residues. With 7 bases removed from V and 2 bases from J, the gap between germline ends came to 13 bases. Per germline, CDR1 MNHEY and CDR2 SMNVEV (reference sequence). CDR3 DNA sequence: TGTGCCAGCAAGAGAAACGATCTCACAGATACGCAGTATTTT. As protein: CASKRNDLTDTQYF.